One and the same sample provided the 2 T cell receptor beta chains below, sequenced in a study of T cells in narcolepsy. The assay was immunoSEQ multiplex PCR, and TCRdb's table has in-frame clones only and misses some. The table lists 20,000 to 25,000 clones, approximately 90% of them singletons. Sequences were obtained from CD45RA- memory CD4+ T cells from PBMCs. These receptors all come from a human donor with narcolepsy.

The chain recombines TRBV6-6 with TRBJ1-1; TRBD1 aligns across 9 bases. The CDR3 sequence is 15 residues long. V dropped 7 bases and J dropped 4; count of bases not matched to a gene: 10. From germline, CDR1 is MNHNY and CDR2 SVGAGI (reference sequence). CDR3 DNA: TGTGCCAGCACGGCATTGGACAGGGGATTCACTGAAGCTTTCTTT. It is translated as CASTALDRGFTEAFF.

This chain uses TRBV5-1 with TRBJ2-1; perhaps D is TRBD1 or TRBD2 (6 bases each). CDR3 size: 15 residues. Germline lookup yields CDR1 SGHRS and CDR2 YFSETQ. Trimming took 3 bases from V and 5 from J, leaving 15 bases between them. CDR3 in amino acids: CASSWSERGDNEQFF. The CDR3 DNA reads as TGCGCCAGCAGCTGGTCGGAGAGGGGGGACAATGAGCAGTTCTTC.